The 18 T cell receptor beta chains listed next were all sequenced from one sample in a study of OX40 agonist ivuxolimab in advanced cancers. Receptor amplification or capture employed the immunoSEQ multiplex PCR assay. The immuneACCESS repertoire file appears here via TCRdb, limited to in-frame rearrangements. These files lack a portion of the clones; in checked studies, under half of the deficit traces to unresolved V genes, and the cause of the others is not known. For this sample the table gives about 48,000 clones, of which about four fifths were detected only once. Roughly 1.1% of the sample goes to the ten largest clones. The starting material was CD4+ or CD8+ T cells sorted from blood, obtained in a trial of the OX40 agonist ivuxolimab. Source of these receptors: an adult with an advanced solid tumor such as melanoma, head and neck, liver or kidney cancer.

The count of this clone is one. This CDR3 is also generated by other DNA sequences in the sample. This chain connects TRBV7-3 to TRBJ2-2, with D hard to call. The length of the CDR3 is 14 residues. Germline CDR1 SGHTA, CDR2 FQGTGA. The V end lost 3 bases, the J end lost 1 base, and 6 bases lay between the germline ends. CDR3 nucleotide sequence: TGTGCCAGCAGCTTCTCAGGGAACACCGGGGAGCTGTTTTTT. Its protein is CASSFSGNTGELFF.

This chain links TRBV6-5 with TRBJ1-2; 8 bases agree with TRBD1. Germline CDR1 is MNHEY and CDR2 is SVGAGI. J gave up 2 bases and V 7 bases, and 6 bases lay outside the gene matches. The CDR3 covers 14 residues. The CDR3 sequence is CASKRQGRNYGYTF. CDR3 coding DNA: TGTGCCAGCAAGAGACAGGGGCGAAACTATGGCTACACCTTC.

The chain has TRBV9 and TRBJ2-4, with TRBD2 matching over 12 bases. This CDR3 has 16 residues. Trimming removed 2 bases from V and 8 bases from J; junction bases left unmatched: 8. Germline V gene data show CDR1 as SGDLS and CDR2 as YYNGEE. The DNA of the CDR3 is TGTGCCAGCAGCGTTCGACTAGCGGGGGATGGAGACATTCAGTACTTC. Translated, it gives CASSVRLAGDGDIQYF.

The CDR3, as DNA: TGTGCCAGCAGCTTAGAACGGCTCTCCTACGAGCAGTACTTC. Its translation: CASSLERLSYEQYF. V usage is TRBV11-2 and J usage is TRBJ2-7; unclear D gene. This CDR3 comprises 14 residues. Germline V gives CDR1 SGHAT, CDR2 FQNNGV. V lost 0 bases, J lost 0 bases, and 6 bases lay in between.

This chain uses TRBV7-9 with TRBJ2-7; D remains ambiguous. CDR3 length: 16 residues. Germline V CDR1 and CDR2: SEHNR, FQNEAQ (reference sequence). V lost 4 bases, J lost 5 bases, and 21 bases lay in between. The DNA of the CDR3 is TGTGCCAGCAGCTACAGCCGTAACGCTGGTAGGAACGAGCAGTACTTC. Translating gives CASSYSRNAGRNEQYF. Together with reference TRBV7-9 and TRBJ2-7, the CDR3 gives the full variable domain: DTGVSQNPRHKITKRGQNVTFRCDPISEHNRLYWYRQTLGQGPEFLTYFQNEAQLEKSRLLSDRFSAERPKGSFSTLEIQRTEQGDSAMYLCASSYSRNAGRNEQYFGPGTRLTVT.

The V call is TRBV7-2, the J call TRBJ2-1, with 7 nucleotides matching TRBD1. CDR1 is SGHTA and CDR2 is FQGNSA in the germline V gene. This CDR3 comprises 15 residues. V lost 7 bases, J lost 7 bases, and 13 bases stayed unmatched. The CDR3 spells CASNFFRDSSNEQFF. In nucleotides, the CDR3 is TGTGCCAGCAACTTCTTCCGGGACAGCAGTAATGAGCAGTTCTTC.

The rearrangement links TRBV5-1 to TRBJ2-7; no firm D call. Deletions cut 4 bases from V and 7 bases from J, with 15 bases between. CDR1 and CDR2 from the germline V gene are SGHRS and YFSETQ. The CDR3 is made up of 13 amino acids. CDR3 sequence reads: CASSTTAFREQYF. The CDR3 DNA is TGCGCCAGCAGCACCACAGCCTTCCGGGAGCAGTACTTC.

V and J are TRBV28 and TRBJ2-5, with TRBD1 matching 8 bases. The germline V gene encodes CDR1 MDHEN and CDR2 SYDVKM. Germline trimming cut 5 bases from V and 5 bases from J; bases unmatched to any gene: 7. The CDR3 loop spans 14 amino acids. The CDR3 nucleotides read TGTGCCAGCAGTCGGACAGGGTTCATTGAGACCCAGTACTTC. It yields the protein CASSRTGFIETQYF.

The chain carries TRBV4-1 and TRBJ2-1; maybe TRBD2 (7 bases). Germline CDR1 MGHRA, CDR2 YSYEKL. There are 15 residues in the CDR3. V was cut by 3 bases and J by 9 bases, with 18 bases left in between. The CDR3 sequence is CASSQGPGGSGEQFF. The DNA for the CDR3 is TGCGCCAGCAGCCAGGGTCCGGGGGGCTCGGGTGAGCAGTTCTTC.

The V gene is TRBV4-2, the J gene TRBJ1-1; a weak D match, TRBD1 (6 bases). Per the germline V gene, CDR1 is LGHNA and CDR2 is YNFKEQ. This CDR3 contains 13 residues. Trimming took 4 bases from V and 7 from J, leaving 13 bases between them. The CDR3 DNA reads as TGTGCCAGCAGCCCCGAGGGAGGGGGTGAAGCTTTCTTT. Protein product: CASSPEGGGEAFF.

V and J are TRBV6-4 and TRBJ2-2; D gene ambiguous. CDR3 length: 14 amino acids. Germline assignment: CDR1 MRHNA and CDR2 SNTAGT. Trimming shortened V by 6 bases and J by 2 bases, and 10 bases separated the two germline ends. The CDR3 protein is CASRMTQNTGELFF. Written as DNA, the CDR3 is TGTGCCAGCAGGATGACACAAAACACCGGGGAGCTGTTTTTT.

To note about this clone: The same CDR3 can be traced to other DNA sequences in this sample. The rearrangement uses TRBV5-4 and TRBJ2-7; D unresolved. In germline, CDR1 is SGHNT, CDR2 YYREEE (reference sequence). With 0 bases removed from V and 3 bases from J, the gap between germline ends came to 7 bases. The CDR3 runs to 13 residues. The CDR3 nucleotides are TGTGCCAGCAGCTTGGGCCGCGACTACGAGCAGTACTTC. Its translation is CASSLGRDYEQYF.

The gene calls are TRBV7-6 and TRBJ2-3; D is ambiguous. The CDR3 loop spans 15 amino acids. Per germline, CDR1 SGHVS and CDR2 FNYEAQ. V was clipped by 4 bases and J by 2 bases, with 13 bases between them. This CDR3 is CASSSDAATTDTQYF. CDR3 coding DNA: TGTGCCAGCAGCTCGGACGCTGCGACCACAGATACGCAGTATTTT.

This chain links TRBV9 with TRBJ1-1, with unresolved D. In germline, CDR1 is SGDLS, CDR2 YYNGEE. The CDR3 loop spans 14 amino acids. V was clipped by 4 bases and J by 4 bases, with 14 bases between them. CDR3 nucleotides: TGTGCCAGCAGCTCCTACAGCTCGGGCACTGAAGCTTTCTTT. The encoded protein is CASSSYSSGTEAFF.

The V call is TRBV5-1, the J call TRBJ2-2; perhaps TRBD1 as D (6 bases). CDR3 length: 17 residues. The V gene lost 0 bases and the J gene lost 8 bases, with 20 bases spanning the gap. Germline assignment: CDR1 SGHRS and CDR2 YFSETQ. CDR3 residues: CASSLGHGTGLEGELFF. CDR3 in DNA: TGCGCCAGCAGCTTGGGCCACGGTACAGGGCTTGAGGGGGAGCTGTTTTTT.

This clone was seen a single time. The rearrangement uses TRBV29-1 and TRBJ2-3; 9 positions match TRBD1. This CDR3 is 14 amino acids long. With V trimmed by 7 bases and J by 2 bases, 7 bases remained unmatched. Germline V CDR1 and CDR2: SQVTM, ANQGSEA. Here the CDR3 reads CSGQGGQLTDTQYF. As DNA, the CDR3 is TGCAGCGGACAGGGGGGCCAACTCACAGATACGCAGTATTTT.

The chain is built from TRBV18 and TRBJ1-1; D not resolved. The CDR3 runs to 15 residues. V lost 3 bases and J lost 1, with 12 bases in between. Germline values: CDR1 KGHSH, CDR2 LQKENI. This CDR3 is CASSPSRAENTEAFF. The CDR3 region has the DNA TGTGCCAGCTCACCGTCCCGGGCGGAGAACACTGAAGCTTTCTTT.

This clone was recorded only once. The chain employs TRBV29-1 and TRBJ2-5; D is unresolved. Trimming took 5 bases from V and 2 from J, leaving 6 bases between them. This CDR3 is 11 amino acids long. Germline CDR1 is SQVTM and CDR2 is ANQGSEA. The CDR3 DNA follows: TGCAGCGTTATTCTACAAGAGACCCAGTACTTC. It codes for CSVILQETQYF.